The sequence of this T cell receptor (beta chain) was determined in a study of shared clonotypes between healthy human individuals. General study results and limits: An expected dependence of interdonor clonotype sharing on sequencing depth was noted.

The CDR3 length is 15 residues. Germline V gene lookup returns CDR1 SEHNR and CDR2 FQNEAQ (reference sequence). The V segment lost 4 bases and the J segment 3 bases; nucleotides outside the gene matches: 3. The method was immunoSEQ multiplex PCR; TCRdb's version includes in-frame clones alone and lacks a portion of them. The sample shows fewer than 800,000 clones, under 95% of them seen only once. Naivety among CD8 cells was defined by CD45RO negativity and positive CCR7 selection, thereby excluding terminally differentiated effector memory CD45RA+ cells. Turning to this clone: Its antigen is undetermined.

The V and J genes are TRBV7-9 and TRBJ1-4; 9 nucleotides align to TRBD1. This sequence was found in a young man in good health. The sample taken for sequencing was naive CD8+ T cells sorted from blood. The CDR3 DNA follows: TGTGCCAGCAGCTGGTACAGGGGGCCTAATGAAAAACTGTTTTTT. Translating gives CASSWYRGPNEKLFF.